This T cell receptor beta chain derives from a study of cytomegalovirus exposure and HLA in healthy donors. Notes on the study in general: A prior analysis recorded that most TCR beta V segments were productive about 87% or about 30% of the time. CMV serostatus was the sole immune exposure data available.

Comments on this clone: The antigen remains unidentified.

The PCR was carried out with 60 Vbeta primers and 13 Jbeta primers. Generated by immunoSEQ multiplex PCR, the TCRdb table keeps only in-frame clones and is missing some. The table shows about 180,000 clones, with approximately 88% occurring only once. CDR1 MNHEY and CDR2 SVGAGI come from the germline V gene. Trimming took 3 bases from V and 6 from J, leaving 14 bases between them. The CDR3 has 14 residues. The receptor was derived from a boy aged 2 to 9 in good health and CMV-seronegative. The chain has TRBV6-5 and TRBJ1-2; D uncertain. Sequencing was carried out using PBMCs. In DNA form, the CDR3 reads TGTGCCAGCAGTTATTCCGGGGATAGGGATGGCTACACCTTC. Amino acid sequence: CASSYSGDRDGYTF.